This TCR beta chain is drawn from a study of graft-versus-host responses after intestinal transplantation. TCRdb keeps only in-frame clones here, not all; method: immunoSEQ multiplex PCR. The sample records 9,500 or so clones, roughly 90% being singletons. The CDR3 loop spans 18 amino acids. Germline CDR1 and CDR2: MNHEY and SMNVEV (reference sequence). The V gene end was trimmed by 5 bases and the J gene end by 6 bases; junction bases not matched to a gene: 10. The chain uses TRBV27 and TRBJ2-1, with 16 bases matching TRBD2. The sequence was obtained from a human patient who received an intestinal transplant, so some T cells may come from the graft donor. The specimen comprised PBMCs, sampled 242 days after intestinal transplant. CDR3 nucleotide sequence: TGTGCCAGCAGTCCGGGACTAGCGGGAGGGCCGGGGGGCAATGAGCAGTTCTTC. It encodes CASSPGLAGGPGGNEQFF.